This note documents a single T cell receptor (beta chain) sequence. Its target is not known. The data belong to a study of T-cell memory formation after mild COVID-19. The study's findings and limits: Unconfirmed was the SARS-CoV-2 specificity of second-wave clones that peaked on day 37. Whereas later expanders leaned CD4+, clones contracting day 15 to 85 showed a balanced CD4/CD8 makeup. That cross-reactive memory joined was suggested by some responding clones appearing in pre-infection memory.

After 5'RACE with constant-segment primers, TCR alpha and TCR beta cDNA libraries carrying sample barcodes and UMIs were obtained. A single record per CDR3 protein comes from TCRdb applying MiXCR to the 5' RACE reads. The repertoire consists of 150,000 to 200,000 distinct CDR3 sequences, with 11% occurring once and the leading ten covering roughly 3.8%. Germline CDR1 and CDR2: SGHDT and YYEEEE. V lost 0 bases and J lost 9, with 12 bases in between. The CDR3 is 13 residues long. The V call is TRBV5-6, the J call TRBJ1-2; tentatively, D is TRBD1 (5 bases). The TCR originated in a man younger than 35 who had mild COVID-19 (a few samples of this study predate the infection). Cell type and time point are not known. Material: PBMCs or a T cell subset sorted from them (not recorded which). The CDR3 spells CASSLAGGLRYTF. The CDR3 nucleotides are TGTGCCAGCAGCTTGGCTGGGGGATTGCGCTACACCTTC.